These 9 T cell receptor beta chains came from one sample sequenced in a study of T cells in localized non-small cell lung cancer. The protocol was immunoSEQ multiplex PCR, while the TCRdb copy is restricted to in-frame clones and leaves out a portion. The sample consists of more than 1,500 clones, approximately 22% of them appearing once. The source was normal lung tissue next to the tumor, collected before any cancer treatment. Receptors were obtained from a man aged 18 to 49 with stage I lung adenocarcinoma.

CDR3 in DNA: TGCGCCAGCAGCCAAGGCAGGGCCTACGAGCAGTACTTC. As protein: CASSQGRAYEQYF. The chain combines TRBV23-1 with TRBJ2-7, with D perhaps matching TRBD1 (5 bases). TRBV23-1 is an ORF; its function is uncertain. V was pared by 6 bases and J by 2 bases, with 11 bases between. This CDR3 comprises 13 residues.

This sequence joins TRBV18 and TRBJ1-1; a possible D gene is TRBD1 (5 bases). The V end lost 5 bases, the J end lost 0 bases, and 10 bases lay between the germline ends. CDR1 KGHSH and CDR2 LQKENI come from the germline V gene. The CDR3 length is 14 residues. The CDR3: CASSGDQVNTEAFF. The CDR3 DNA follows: TGTGCCAGCTCAGGGGACCAGGTGAACACTGAAGCTTTCTTT.

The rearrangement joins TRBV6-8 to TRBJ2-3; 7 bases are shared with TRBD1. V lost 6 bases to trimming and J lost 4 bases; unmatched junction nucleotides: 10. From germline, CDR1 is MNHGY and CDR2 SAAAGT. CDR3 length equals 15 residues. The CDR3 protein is CASSRERQGADTQYF. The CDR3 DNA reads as TGTGCCAGCAGCAGAGAGAGACAGGGTGCAGATACGCAGTATTTT.

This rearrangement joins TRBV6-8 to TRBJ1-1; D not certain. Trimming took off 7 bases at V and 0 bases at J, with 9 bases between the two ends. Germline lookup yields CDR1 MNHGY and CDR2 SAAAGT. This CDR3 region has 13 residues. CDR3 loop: CASILEMNTEAFF. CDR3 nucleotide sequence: TGTGCCAGCATCCTAGAGATGAACACTGAAGCTTTCTTT.

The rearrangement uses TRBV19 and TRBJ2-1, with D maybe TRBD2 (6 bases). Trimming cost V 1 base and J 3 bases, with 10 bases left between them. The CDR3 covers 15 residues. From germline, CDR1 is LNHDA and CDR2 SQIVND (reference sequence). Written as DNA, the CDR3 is TGTGCCAGTAGTATAGGTAGACTAGTCTACAATGAGCAGTTCTTC. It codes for CASSIGRLVYNEQFF.

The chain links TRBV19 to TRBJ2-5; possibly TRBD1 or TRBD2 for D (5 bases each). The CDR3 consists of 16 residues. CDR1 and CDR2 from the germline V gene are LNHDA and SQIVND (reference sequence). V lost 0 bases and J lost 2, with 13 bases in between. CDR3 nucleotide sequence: TGTGCCAGTAGTATAGATCTTGGGACCGGGCAAGAGACCCAGTACTTC. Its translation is CASSIDLGTGQETQYF. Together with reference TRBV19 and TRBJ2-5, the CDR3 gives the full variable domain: DGGITQSPKYLFRKEGQNVTLSCEQNLNHDAMYWYRQDPGQGLRLIYYSQIVNDFQKGDIAEGYSVSREKKESFPLTVTSAQKNPTAFYLCASSIDLGTGQETQYFGPGTRLLVL.

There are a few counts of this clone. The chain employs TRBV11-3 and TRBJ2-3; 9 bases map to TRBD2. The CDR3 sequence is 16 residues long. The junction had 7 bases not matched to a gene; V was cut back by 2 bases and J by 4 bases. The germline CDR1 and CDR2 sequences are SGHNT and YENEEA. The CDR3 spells CASSLRSGGGADTQYF. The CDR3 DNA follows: TGTGCCAGCAGCTTAAGGTCTGGCGGGGGGGCAGATACGCAGTATTTT.

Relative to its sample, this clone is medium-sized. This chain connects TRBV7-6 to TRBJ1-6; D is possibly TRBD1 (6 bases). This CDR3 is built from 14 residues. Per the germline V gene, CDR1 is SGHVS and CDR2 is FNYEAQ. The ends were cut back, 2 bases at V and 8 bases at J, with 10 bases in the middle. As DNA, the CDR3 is TGTGCCAGCAGCTTACGTCCAGGGGATTCACCCCTCCACTTT. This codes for CASSLRPGDSPLHF.

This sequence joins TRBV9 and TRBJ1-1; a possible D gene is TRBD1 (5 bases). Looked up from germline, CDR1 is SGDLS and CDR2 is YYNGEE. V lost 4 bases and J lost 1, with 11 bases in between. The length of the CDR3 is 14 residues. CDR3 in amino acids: CASSTSGGNTEAFF. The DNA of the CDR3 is TGTGCCAGCAGCACAAGTGGGGGGAACACTGAAGCTTTCTTT.